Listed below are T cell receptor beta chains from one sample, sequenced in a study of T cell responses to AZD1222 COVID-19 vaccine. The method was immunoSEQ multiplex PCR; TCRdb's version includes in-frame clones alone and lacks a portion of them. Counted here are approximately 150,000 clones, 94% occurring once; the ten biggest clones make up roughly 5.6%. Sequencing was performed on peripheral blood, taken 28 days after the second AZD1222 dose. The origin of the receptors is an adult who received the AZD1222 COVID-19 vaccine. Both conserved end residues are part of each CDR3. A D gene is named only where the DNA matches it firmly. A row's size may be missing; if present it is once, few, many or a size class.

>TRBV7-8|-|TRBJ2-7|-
CASSFRRNSYEQYF
TGTGCCAGCAGCTTTAGGAGAAACTCCTACGAGCAGTACTTC
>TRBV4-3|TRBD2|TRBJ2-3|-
CASSPIAGGPTDTQYF
TGCGCCAGCAGCCCGATAGCGGGAGGGCCTACAGATACGCAGTATTTT
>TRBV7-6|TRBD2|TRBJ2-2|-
CASSSPQRGTGELFF
TGTGCCAGCAGCTCCCCGCAGCGGGGGACCGGGGAGCTGTTTTTT
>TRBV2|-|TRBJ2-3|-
CASDEDTDTQYF
TGTGCCAGCGACGAGGACACAGATACGCAGTATTTT
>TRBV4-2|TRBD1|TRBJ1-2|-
CASSQDVEGAGGYTF
TGTGCCAGCAGCCAAGATGTCGAGGGGGCTGGTGGCTACACCTTC
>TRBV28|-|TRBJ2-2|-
CASSLRWLFSGELFF
TGTGCCAGCAGTTTACGGTGGTTGTTTTCCGGGGAGCTGTTTTTT
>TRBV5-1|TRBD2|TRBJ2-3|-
CASSSGTSLTDTQYF
TGCGCCAGCAGCTCCGGGACTAGCCTCACAGATACGCAGTATTTT
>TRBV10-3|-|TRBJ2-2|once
CAISEGSTGELFF
TGTGCCATCAGTGAGGGGTCCACCGGGGAGCTGTTTTTT
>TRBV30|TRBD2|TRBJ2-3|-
CAWSTGRTLGRTTSDTQYF
TGTGCCTGGAGCACCGGGAGGACCCTCGGAAGAACCACCTCAGATACGCAGTATTTT
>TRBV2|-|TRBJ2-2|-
CASLTGASTGELFF
TGTGCCAGTCTAACGGGGGCGAGCACCGGGGAGCTGTTTTTT
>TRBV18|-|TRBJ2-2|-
CASSPGLVAAGELFF
TGTGCCAGCTCACCAGGACTCGTAGCGGCCGGGGAGCTGTTTTTT
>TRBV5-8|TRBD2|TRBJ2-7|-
CASSKAGGPYEQYF
TGTGCCAGCAGCAAAGCGGGAGGGCCCTACGAGCAGTACTTC
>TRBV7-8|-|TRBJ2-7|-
CASSLAPSGQLWEQYF
TGTGCCAGCAGCTTAGCGCCGAGCGGTCAACTCTGGGAGCAGTACTTC
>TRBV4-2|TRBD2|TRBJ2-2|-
CASSQGLAGVLPLNTGELFF
TGTGCCAGCAGCCAAGGACTTGCGGGAGTTCTCCCTCTAAACACCGGGGAGCTGTTTTTT
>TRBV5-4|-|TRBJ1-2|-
CASSPELQGYTF
TGTGCCAGCAGCCCGGAACTCCAGGGCTACACCTTC
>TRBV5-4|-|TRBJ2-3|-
CASSYSIDTQYF
TGTGCCAGCAGCTATTCCATCGATACGCAGTATTTT
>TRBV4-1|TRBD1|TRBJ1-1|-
CASSQSRTGSMNTEAFF
TGCGCCAGCAGCCAATCACGGACAGGATCCATGAACACTGAAGCTTTCTTT
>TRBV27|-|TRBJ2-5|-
CASSLFYHQETQYF
TGTGCCAGCAGTTTATTCTATCATCAAGAGACCCAGTACTTC
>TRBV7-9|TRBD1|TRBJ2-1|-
CASSSYRDRAYNEQFF
TGTGCCAGCAGCTCTTACCGGGACAGAGCCTACAATGAGCAGTTCTTC
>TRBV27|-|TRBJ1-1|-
CASSLWENTEAFF
TGTGCCAGCAGTTTATGGGAGAACACTGAAGCTTTCTTT
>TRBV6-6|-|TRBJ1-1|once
CASSYSKGPVTEAFF
TGTGCCAGCAGTTACTCGAAGGGGCCCGTCACTGAAGCTTTCTTT
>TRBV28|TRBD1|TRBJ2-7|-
CASSRLTGGFYEQYF
TGTGCCAGCAGTCGCCTGACAGGGGGCTTCTACGAGCAGTACTTC
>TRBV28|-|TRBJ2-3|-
CASSPETDTQYF
TGTGCCAGCAGTCCGGAAACAGATACGCAGTATTTT
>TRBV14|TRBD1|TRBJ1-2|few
CASSQAPLRKDRDGYGYTF
TGTGCCAGCAGCCAAGCCCCCCTACGAAAAGACAGGGATGGCTATGGCTACACCTTC
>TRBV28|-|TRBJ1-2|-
CASGLGINYGYTF
TGTGCCAGCGGGCTGGGAATAAACTATGGCTACACCTTC
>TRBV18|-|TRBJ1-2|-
CASSPDSPNYGYTF
TGTGCCAGCTCACCGGACAGCCCTAACTATGGCTACACCTTC
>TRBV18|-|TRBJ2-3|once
CASSTGLTSTDTQYF
TGTGCCAGCTCAACCGGACTCACTAGCACAGATACGCAGTATTTT
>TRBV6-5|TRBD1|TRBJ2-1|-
CASSKDRGSYNEQFF
TGTGCCAGCAGTAAGGACAGGGGCTCCTACAATGAGCAGTTCTTC
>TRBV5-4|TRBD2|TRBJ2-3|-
CASSSGLAGGPAGDTQYF
TGTGCCAGCAGCTCGGGACTAGCGGGAGGGCCGGCGGGAGATACGCAGTATTTT
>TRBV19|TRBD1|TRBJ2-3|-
CASSMGQGGPQYF
TGTGCCAGTAGTATGGGACAGGGCGGCCCGCAGTATTTT
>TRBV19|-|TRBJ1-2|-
CASKDRPRSNSNYGYTF
TGTGCCAGTAAGGACAGACCTCGATCCAACTCTAACTATGGCTACACCTTC
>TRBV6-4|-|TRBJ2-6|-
CASSDSGGANVLTF
TGTGCCAGCAGTGACAGTGGAGGGGCCAACGTCCTGACTTTC
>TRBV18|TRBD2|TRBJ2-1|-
CASSPSTSGRGNEQFF
TGTGCCAGCTCACCATCGACTAGCGGGAGGGGAAATGAGCAGTTCTTC
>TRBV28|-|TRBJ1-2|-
CASSPPQTANYGYTF
TGTGCCAGCAGTCCCCCCCAGACAGCTAACTATGGCTACACCTTC
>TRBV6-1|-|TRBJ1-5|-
CASSDPIPQHF
TGTGCCAGCAGTGACCCCATCCCCCAGCATTTT
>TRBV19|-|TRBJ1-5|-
CASSIGRGSNQPQHF
TGTGCCAGTAGTATCGGTCGCGGTAGCAATCAGCCCCAGCATTTT
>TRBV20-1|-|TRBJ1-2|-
CSASRQIGYTF
TGCAGTGCCAGCCGACAGATTGGCTACACCTTC
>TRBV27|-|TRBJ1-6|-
CASSLSRIYNSPLHF
TGTGCCAGCAGTTTATCGAGGATATATAATTCACCCCTCCACTTT
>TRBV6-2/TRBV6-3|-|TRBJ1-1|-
CASSYTLQGLNTEAFF
TGTGCCAGCAGTTACACCCTTCAGGGGTTGAACACTGAAGCTTTCTTT
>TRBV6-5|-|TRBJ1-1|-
CASIGDGNTEAFF
TGTGCCAGCATAGGGGACGGGAACACTGAAGCTTTCTTT
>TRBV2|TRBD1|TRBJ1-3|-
CASSQQGASGNTIYF
TGTGCCAGCAGTCAACAGGGGGCTTCTGGAAACACCATATATTTT
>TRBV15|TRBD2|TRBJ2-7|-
CATSRDLVAGTGGEQYF
TGTGCCACCAGCAGAGATTTGGTAGCGGGGACCGGGGGCGAGCAGTACTTC
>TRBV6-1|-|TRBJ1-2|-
CASSEMTGANYGYTF
TGTGCCAGCAGTGAGATGACGGGGGCGAACTATGGCTACACCTTC
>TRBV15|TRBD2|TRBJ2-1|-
CATSRELAGGQFF
TGTGCCACCAGCAGAGAACTAGCGGGAGGGCAGTTCTTC
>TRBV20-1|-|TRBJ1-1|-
CSAEGVTEAFF
TGCAGTGCGGAGGGAGTGACTGAAGCTTTCTTT
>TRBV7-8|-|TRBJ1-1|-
CASSLAWGANTEAFF
TGTGCCAGCAGCTTAGCTTGGGGGGCGAACACTGAAGCTTTCTTT
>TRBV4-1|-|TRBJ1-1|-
CASSQGDRFLAFF
TGCGCCAGCAGCCAGGGGGACCGGTTCCTGGCTTTCTTT
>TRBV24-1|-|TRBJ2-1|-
CATSGLTGDNEQFF
TGTGCCACCAGTGGACTCACGGGGGACAATGAGCAGTTCTTC
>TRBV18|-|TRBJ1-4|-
CASSRRQERNEKLFF
TGTGCCAGCTCCAGAAGACAGGAGAGAAATGAAAAACTGTTTTTT